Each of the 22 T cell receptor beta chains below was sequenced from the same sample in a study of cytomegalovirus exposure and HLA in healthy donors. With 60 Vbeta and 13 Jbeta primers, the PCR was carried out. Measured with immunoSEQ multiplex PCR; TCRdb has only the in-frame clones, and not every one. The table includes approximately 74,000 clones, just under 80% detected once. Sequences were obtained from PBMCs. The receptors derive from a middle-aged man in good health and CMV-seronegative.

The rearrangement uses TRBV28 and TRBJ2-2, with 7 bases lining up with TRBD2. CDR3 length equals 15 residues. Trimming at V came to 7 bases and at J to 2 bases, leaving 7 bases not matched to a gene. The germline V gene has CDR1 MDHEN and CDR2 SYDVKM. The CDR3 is CASTSGGSNTGELFF. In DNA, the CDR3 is TGTGCCAGCACCTCGGGCGGGAGTAACACCGGGGAGCTGTTTTTT.

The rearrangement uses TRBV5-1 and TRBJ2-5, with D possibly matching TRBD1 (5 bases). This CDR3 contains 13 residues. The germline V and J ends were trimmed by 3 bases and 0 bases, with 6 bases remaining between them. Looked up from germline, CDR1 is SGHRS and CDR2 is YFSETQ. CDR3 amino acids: CASSSGYQETQYF. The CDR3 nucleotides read TGCGCCAGCAGCTCAGGGTACCAAGAGACCCAGTACTTC.

The CDR3 region has the DNA TGTGCCAGCAGCGTAGCCCAGAACACTGAAGCTTTCTTT. It is translated as CASSVAQNTEAFF. The genes are TRBV9 and TRBJ1-1; no reliable D call. Germline lookup yields CDR1 SGDLS and CDR2 YYNGEE. This CDR3 has 13 residues. V was trimmed by 0 bases and J by 1 base, leaving 4 bases between them.

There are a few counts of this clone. The CDR3 loop is CASSQEPILDAQFF. Written as DNA, the CDR3 is TGCGCCAGCAGCCAAGAGCCCATACTAGACGCGCAGTTCTTC. V and J are TRBV4-1 and TRBJ2-1; D is perhaps TRBD2 (5 bases). The germline V gene has CDR1 MGHRA and CDR2 YSYEKL. Trimming cost V 0 bases and J 12 bases, with 15 bases left between them. This CDR3 contains 14 residues.

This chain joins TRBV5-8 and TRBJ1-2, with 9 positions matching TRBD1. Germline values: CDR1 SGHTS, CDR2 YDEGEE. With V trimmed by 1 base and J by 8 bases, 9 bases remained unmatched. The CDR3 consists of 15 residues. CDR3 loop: CASSLHRGRVLGYTF. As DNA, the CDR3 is TGTGCCAGCAGCTTGCACAGGGGGCGAGTATTAGGCTACACCTTC.

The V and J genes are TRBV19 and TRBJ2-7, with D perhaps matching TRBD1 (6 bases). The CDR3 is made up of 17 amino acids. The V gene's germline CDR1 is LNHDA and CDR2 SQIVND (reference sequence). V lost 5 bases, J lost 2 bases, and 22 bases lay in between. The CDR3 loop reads CASSPGVGGVLTYEQYF. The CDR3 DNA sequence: TGTGCCAGTAGTCCTGGGGTAGGGGGAGTACTTACCTACGAGCAGTACTTC.

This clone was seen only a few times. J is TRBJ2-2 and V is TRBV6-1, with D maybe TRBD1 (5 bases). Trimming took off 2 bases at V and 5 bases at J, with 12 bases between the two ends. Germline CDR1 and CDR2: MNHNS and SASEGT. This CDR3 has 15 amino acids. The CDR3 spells CASSEQGLGTGELFF. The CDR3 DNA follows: TGTGCCAGCAGTGAACAGGGATTGGGAACCGGGGAGCTGTTTTTT.

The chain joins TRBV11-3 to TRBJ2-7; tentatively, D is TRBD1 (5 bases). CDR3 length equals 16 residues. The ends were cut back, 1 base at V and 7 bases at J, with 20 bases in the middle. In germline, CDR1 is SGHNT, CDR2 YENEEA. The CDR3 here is CASSLGRWGDLGEQYF. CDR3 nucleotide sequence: TGTGCCAGCAGCTTAGGAAGGTGGGGCGATCTCGGGGAGCAGTACTTC.

The CDR3, as DNA: TGCGCCAGCAGCGGAGGGACAGGGCCTCTCATGAACACTGAAGCTTTCTTT. This gives the protein CASSGGTGPLMNTEAFF. The rearrangement uses TRBV5-1 and TRBJ1-1; 9 bases fit TRBD1. Germline V gene lookup returns CDR1 SGHRS and CDR2 YFSETQ. J lost 0 bases, V lost 4 bases, and 10 bases had no gene match. This CDR3 spans 17 amino acids.

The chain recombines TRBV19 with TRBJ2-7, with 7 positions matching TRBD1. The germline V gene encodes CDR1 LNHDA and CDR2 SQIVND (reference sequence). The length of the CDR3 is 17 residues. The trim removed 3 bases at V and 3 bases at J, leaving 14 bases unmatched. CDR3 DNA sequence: TGTGCCAGTAGTATTCGGCGCCCGACAGGGACCCACTACGAGCAGTACTTC. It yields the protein CASSIRRPTGTHYEQYF.

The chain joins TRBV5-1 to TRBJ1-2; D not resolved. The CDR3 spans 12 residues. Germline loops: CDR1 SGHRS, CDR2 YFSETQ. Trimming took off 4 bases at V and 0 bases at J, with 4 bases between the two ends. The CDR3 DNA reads TGCGCCAGCAGCACTTCTAACTATGGCTACACCTTC. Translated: CASSTSNYGYTF.

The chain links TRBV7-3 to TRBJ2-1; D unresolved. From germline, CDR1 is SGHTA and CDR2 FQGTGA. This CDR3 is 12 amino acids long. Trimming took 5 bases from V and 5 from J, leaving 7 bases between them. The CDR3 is CASSPDNNEQFF. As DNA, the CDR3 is TGTGCCAGCAGCCCTGACAACAATGAGCAGTTCTTC.

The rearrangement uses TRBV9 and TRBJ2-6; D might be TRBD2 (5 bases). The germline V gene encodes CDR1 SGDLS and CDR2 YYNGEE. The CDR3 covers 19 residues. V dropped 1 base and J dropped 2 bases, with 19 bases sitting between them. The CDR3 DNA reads TGTGCCAGCAGCGTAAACCTCGGAGAGGGATCCCCTGGGGCCAACGTCCTGACTTTC. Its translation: CASSVNLGEGSPGANVLTF.

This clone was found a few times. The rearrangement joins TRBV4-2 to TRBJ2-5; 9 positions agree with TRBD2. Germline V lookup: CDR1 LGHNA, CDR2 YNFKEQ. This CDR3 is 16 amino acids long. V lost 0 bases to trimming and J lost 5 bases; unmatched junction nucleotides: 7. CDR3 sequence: CASSQDFSGGGETQYF. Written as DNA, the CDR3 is TGTGCCAGCAGCCAAGACTTTAGCGGGGGAGGGGAGACCCAGTACTTC.

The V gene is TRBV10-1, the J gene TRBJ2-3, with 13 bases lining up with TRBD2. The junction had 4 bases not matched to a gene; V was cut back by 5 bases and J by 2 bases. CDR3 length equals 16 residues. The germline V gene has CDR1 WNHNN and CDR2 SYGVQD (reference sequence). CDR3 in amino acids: CASSTGLAGNTDTQYF. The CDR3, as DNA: TGCGCCAGCAGTACGGGACTAGCGGGGAACACAGATACGCAGTATTTT.

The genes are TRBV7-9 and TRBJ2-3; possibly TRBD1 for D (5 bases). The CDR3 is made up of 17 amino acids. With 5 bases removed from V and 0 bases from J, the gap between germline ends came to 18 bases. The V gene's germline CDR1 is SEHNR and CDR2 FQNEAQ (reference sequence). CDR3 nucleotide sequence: TGTGCCAGCAGCCTCGCCGAATGGTACAGGAGCACAGATACGCAGTATTTT. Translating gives CASSLAEWYRSTDTQYF.

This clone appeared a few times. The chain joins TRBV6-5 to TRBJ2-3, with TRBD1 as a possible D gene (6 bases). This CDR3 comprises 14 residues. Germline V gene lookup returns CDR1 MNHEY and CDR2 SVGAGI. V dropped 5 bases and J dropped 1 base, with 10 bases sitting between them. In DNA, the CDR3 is TGTGCCAGCAGTGATTCAGGGGGCACAGATACGCAGTATTTT. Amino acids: CASSDSGGTDTQYF.

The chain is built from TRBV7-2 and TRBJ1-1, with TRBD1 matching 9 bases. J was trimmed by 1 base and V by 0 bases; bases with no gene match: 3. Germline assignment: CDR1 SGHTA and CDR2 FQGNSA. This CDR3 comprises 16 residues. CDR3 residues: CASSLAGQGRNTEAFF. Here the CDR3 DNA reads TGTGCCAGCAGCTTAGCGGGACAGGGCAGGAACACTGAAGCTTTCTTT.

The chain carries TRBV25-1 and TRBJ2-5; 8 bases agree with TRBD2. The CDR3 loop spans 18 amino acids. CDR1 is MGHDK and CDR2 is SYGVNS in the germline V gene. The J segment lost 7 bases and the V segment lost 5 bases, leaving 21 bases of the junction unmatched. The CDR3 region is CASSSLGANGGGPGTQYF. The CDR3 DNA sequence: TGTGCCAGCAGTTCCCTGGGGGCGAACGGGGGGGGGCCCGGGACCCAGTACTTC.

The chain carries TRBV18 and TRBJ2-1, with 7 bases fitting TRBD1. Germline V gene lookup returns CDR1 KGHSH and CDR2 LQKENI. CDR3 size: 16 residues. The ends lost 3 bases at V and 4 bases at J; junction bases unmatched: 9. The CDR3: CASSPGNRGPYNEQFF. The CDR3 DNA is TGTGCCAGCTCACCGGGTAACAGGGGACCATACAATGAGCAGTTCTTC.

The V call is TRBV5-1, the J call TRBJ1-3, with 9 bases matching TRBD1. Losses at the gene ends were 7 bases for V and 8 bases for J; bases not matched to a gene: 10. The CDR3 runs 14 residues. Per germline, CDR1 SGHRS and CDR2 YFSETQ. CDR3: CASSTGGAEDTIYF. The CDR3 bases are TGCGCCAGCTCAACAGGGGGCGCCGAGGACACCATATATTTT.

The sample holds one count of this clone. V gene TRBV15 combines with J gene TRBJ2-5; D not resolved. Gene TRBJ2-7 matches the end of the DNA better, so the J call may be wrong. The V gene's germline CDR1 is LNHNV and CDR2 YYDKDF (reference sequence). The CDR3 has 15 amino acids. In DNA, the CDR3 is TGTGCCACCAGCAGAGGCGACTTCAGCTCCTACGAGCAGTACTTC. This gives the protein CATSRGDFSSYEQYF.